This T cell receptor (beta chain) was profiled in a study of regulatory T cells in long-lasting Graves disease. Stated time point: persistent/refractory GD, antithyroid drugs over 5 years with positive TRAb. Making the TCR library involved RNA that had been extracted from PBMCs. Through Arm-PCR of CDR3 regions and iRepertoire HTBI primers, TCR beta libraries were built. MiXCR was run by TCRdb on the multiplex PCR reads, yielding one entry per CDR3 protein. Of around 510,000 distinct CDR3 sequences in the sample, more than 20% are singletons; the top ten hold 6.5% to 10%. This CDR3 has 14 amino acids. Trimming pared 5 bases from V and 2 bases from J, leaving 11 bases between.

The chain employs TRBV12-3 or TRBV12-4 and TRBJ2-3; D not certain. This clonotype originated in a female donor with Graves disease. The sample was peripheral blood mononuclear cells (PBMCs), taken when the disease was refractory, from a patient treated with antithyroid drugs. The CDR3 protein is CASSTLKATDTQYF. The DNA for the CDR3 is TGTGCCAGCAGTACTTTGAAAGCCACAGATACGCAGTATTTT.